This T cell receptor (beta chain) came from a study of beta chain features in type 1 diabetes. Notes on the study in general: In the patient group, naive, central memory and Treg TCRB repertoires seemed more alike than in the healthy donor group. All four CD4+ subsets from Type 1 diabetes patients carried moderately but significantly shorter TCRB CDR3s.

In this sample, this clone turned up a few times. Its cognate antigen is unknown. Of the isolated RNA, all was reverse transcribed, and so the sequenced material was expressed TCRB transcripts. Around 3.9 million reads on average were seen across naive, central memory and regulatory T cell samples. The data were produced by immunoSEQ multiplex PCR, yet TCRdb's version contains in-frame clones alone and is incomplete. The repertoire holds a few hundred thousand clones, 16% seen once, with about 0.085% in the top ten. Germline V gene sequence: CDR1 MGHRA, CDR2 YSYEKL. The CDR3 length is 15 residues. With 6 bases removed from V and 1 base from J, the gap between germline ends came to 15 bases. Sorting based on CD45RO/CCR7/CD25/CD127/CD95/CD27 separated CD4+ naive, central memory, regulatory and stem cell-like memory cells. Sorted populations all had greater than 98% purity.

Sequencing input: naive CD4+ T cells from blood. The gene calls are TRBV4-1 and TRBJ2-5, with D maybe TRBD2 (6 bases). The sequence was collected from a man aged 25 to 45 with type 1 diabetes. CDR3 in amino acids: CASRPQGAGQETQYF. The CDR3 nucleotides are TGCGCCAGCAGACCCCAGGGAGCGGGCCAAGAGACCCAGTACTTC.